The clone carrying this T cell receptor beta chain has ten or more counts. As yet, its antigen is unknown. Genomic DNA, the template, was used for profiling of the TCR beta VDJ and CDR3. Using its own MiXCR run on the reads, TCRdb lists one record per CDR3 protein. The profile covers roughly 200,000 distinct CDR3 sequences, with roughly 65% appearing a single time and under 55% taken by the ten largest. By flow cytometry, patients selected for sequencing had shown an expansion of CD8+CD57+ cells. The diagnosis in all patients was severe acquired aplastic anemia. Blood sampling was performed on the patients, and none of them had received therapy by then. This specimen belongs to a study of CD8+CD57+ T cells in acquired aplastic anemia. Study-wide points: Both patients and controls carried the same twenty-nine CD8+ CDR3 sequences.

The origin of this receptor is a human donor with aplastic anemia. The specimen sequenced was sorted CD4+, CD8+, or CD8+CD57+ T cells (not recorded which) from PBMCs.

The DNA for the CDR3 is TGTGCCAGCAGTTACGGTGCGGGGATGAACACTGAAGCTTTCTTT. It encodes CASSYGAGMNTEAFF. The V and J genes are TRBV6-6 and TRBJ1-1; D call uncertain. Trimming shortened V by 2 bases and J by 0 bases, and 10 bases separated the two germline ends. CDR3 length: 15 amino acids. Germline lookup yields CDR1 MNHNY and CDR2 SVGAGI (reference sequence).